The 8 T cell receptor beta chains in this list originate from one sample, sequenced in a study of CD8 T cells in ankylosing spondylitis. Their recognized antigens are unknown. Study results and limitations: A TCR beta motif made of fewer than ten highly homologous variants seemed typical of ankylosing spondylitis blood.

TCRdb used MiXCR to reprocess the 5' RACE reads, holding one entry per CDR3 protein. This table has a few hundred thousand distinct CDR3 sequences, around 8% appearing once. Sequencing used blood, either unsorted or a sorted T cell fraction (not recorded which). The receptors derive from a male donor with ankylosing spondylitis.

This chain uses TRBV6-5 with TRBJ1-1; D possibly corresponds to TRBD1 (5 bases). Looked up from germline, CDR1 is MNHEY and CDR2 is SVGAGI. The CDR3 is made up of 14 amino acids. The V end was cut by 2 bases, the J end by 3 bases, with 10 bases between. The CDR3 bases are TGTGCCAGCAGTTACGGGGGGGTGGACACTGAAGCTTTCTTT. It specifies CASSYGGVDTEAFF.

In this sample, this clonotype turned up a few times. The chain recombines TRBV30 with TRBJ2-6; TRBD2 might be the D (5 bases). CDR1 is GTSNPN and CDR2 is SVGIG in the germline V gene (reference sequence). The germline V and J ends were trimmed by 4 bases and 2 bases, with 9 bases remaining between them. The CDR3 length is 14 residues. The CDR3 region is CAWTPGTGANVLTF. CDR3 coding DNA: TGTGCCTGGACCCCCGGGACTGGGGCCAACGTCCTGACTTTC.

V and J are TRBV7-9 and TRBJ1-4; no reliable D call. CDR1 and CDR2 (germline): SEHNR, FQNEAQ (reference sequence). Trimming cost V 5 bases and J 4 bases, with 8 bases left between them. CDR3 length: 13 residues. CDR3 DNA: TGTGCCAGCAGCCGCGGGAGTAATGAAAAACTGTTTTTT. Translating it yields CASSRGSNEKLFF.

The CDR3 DNA reads TGTGCCATCAAAGAAGACTACAATCAGCCCCAGCATTTT. This encodes CAIKEDYNQPQHF. This rearrangement joins TRBV10-3 to TRBJ1-5, with D unresolved. CDR1 ENHRY and CDR2 SYGVKD come from the germline V gene. Trimming took off 7 bases at V and 3 bases at J, with 10 bases between the two ends. The CDR3 sequence is 13 residues long.

This chain connects TRBV2 to TRBJ2-5; 7 bases align to TRBD1. The germline gives CDR1 SNHLY, CDR2 FYNNEI. V lost 6 bases, J lost 4 bases, and 11 bases stayed unmatched. The CDR3 spans 15 residues. In DNA, the CDR3 is TGTGCCAGCAGGCGGCTACAGGGGTATCGAGAGACCCAGTACTTC. It is translated as CASRRLQGYRETQYF.

This clonotype was detected a few times. The genes are TRBV9 and TRBJ2-5; D may be TRBD2 (5 bases). Germline V gene data show CDR1 as SGDLS and CDR2 as YYNGEE. The CDR3 spans 14 residues. V was clipped by 2 bases and J by 0 bases, with 8 bases between them. CDR3 DNA sequence: TGTGCCAGCAGCGTTTCCGGGAACCAAGAGACCCAGTACTTC. Its protein product is CASSVSGNQETQYF.

This clonotype was counted a few times. The V and J genes are TRBV20-1 and TRBJ2-2; 8 nucleotides match TRBD2. The CDR3 has 15 amino acids. In germline, CDR1 is DFQATT, CDR2 SNEGSKA (reference sequence). Trimming cost V 0 bases and J 6 bases; bases outside gene matches: 6. CDR3 amino acids: CSAREIGRAAGELFF. In nucleotides, the CDR3 is TGCAGTGCTAGAGAGATCGGGAGGGCCGCCGGGGAGCTGTTTTTT.

This clonotype was seen more than once but under ten times. The chain recombines TRBV28 with TRBJ2-7, with 7 bases lining up with TRBD2. Per the germline V gene, CDR1 is MDHEN and CDR2 is SYDVKM. V shed 5 bases and J 2 bases; nucleotides not matched to a gene: 9. The CDR3 is 15 amino acids. The CDR3 coding sequence is TGTGCCAGCAGTCCACCACTAGCGTTCACCTACGAGCAGTACTTC. Translating it yields CASSPPLAFTYEQYF.